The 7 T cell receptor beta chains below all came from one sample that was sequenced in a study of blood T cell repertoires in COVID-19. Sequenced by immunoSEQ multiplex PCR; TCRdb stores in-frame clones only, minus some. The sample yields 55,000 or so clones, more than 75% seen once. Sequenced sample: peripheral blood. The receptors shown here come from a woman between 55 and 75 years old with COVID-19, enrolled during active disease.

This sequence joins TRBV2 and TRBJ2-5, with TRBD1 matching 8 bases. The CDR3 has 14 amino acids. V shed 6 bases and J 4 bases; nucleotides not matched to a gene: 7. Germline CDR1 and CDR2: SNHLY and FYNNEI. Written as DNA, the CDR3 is TGTGCCAGCAGCATGGACAGGGTGTCAGAGACCCAGTACTTC. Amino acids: CASSMDRVSETQYF.

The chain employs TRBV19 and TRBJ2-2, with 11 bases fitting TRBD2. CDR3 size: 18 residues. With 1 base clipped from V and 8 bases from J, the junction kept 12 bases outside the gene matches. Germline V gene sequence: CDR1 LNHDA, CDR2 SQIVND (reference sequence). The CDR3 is CASSIGRLAGPPVGELFF. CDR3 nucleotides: TGTGCCAGTAGTATAGGAAGACTAGCGGGACCACCAGTAGGGGAGCTGTTTTTT. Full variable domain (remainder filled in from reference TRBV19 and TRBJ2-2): DGGITQSPKYLFRKEGQNVTLSCEQNLNHDAMYWYRQDPGQGLRLIYYSQIVNDFQKGDIAEGYSVSREKKESFPLTVTSAQKNPTAFYLCASSIGRLAGPPVGELFFGEGSRLTVL.

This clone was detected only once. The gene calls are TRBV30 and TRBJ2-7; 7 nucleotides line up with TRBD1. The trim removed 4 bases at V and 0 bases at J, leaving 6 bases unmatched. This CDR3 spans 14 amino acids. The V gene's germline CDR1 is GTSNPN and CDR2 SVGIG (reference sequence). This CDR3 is CAWKRDSSSYEQYF. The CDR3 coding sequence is TGTGCCTGGAAACGGGACAGTTCCTCCTACGAGCAGTACTTC.

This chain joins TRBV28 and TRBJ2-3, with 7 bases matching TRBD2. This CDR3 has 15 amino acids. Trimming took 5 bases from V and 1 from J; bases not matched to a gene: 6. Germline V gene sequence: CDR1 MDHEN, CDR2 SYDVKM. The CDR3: CASSLGGIGTDTQYF. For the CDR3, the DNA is TGTGCCAGCAGTCTGGGGGGGATTGGCACAGATACGCAGTATTTT.

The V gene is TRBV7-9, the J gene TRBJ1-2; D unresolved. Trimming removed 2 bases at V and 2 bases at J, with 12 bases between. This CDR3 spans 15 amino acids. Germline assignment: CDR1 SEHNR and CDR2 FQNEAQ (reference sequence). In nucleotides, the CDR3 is TGTGCCAGCAGCTTACAACGGGATACAAACTATGGCTACACCTTC. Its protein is CASSLQRDTNYGYTF.

For the CDR3, the DNA is TGTGCCAGCTCAGACAGGGAGAACACTGAAGCTTTCTTT. It codes for CASSDRENTEAFF. This chain uses TRBV18 with TRBJ1-1, with 7 bases fitting TRBD1. J was trimmed by 1 base and V by 5 bases; bases with no gene match: 1. The CDR3 is 13 amino acids. Germline CDR1 and CDR2: KGHSH and LQKENI.

In DNA form, the CDR3 reads TGTGCCAGCAGCGTAGTCAAGGGGTTGAACACTGAAGCTTTCTTT. Translating gives CASSVVKGLNTEAFF. This chain uses TRBV9 with TRBJ1-1; a possible D gene is TRBD1 (5 bases). CDR1 is SGDLS, CDR2 YYNGEE, per germline. V lost 0 bases, J lost 0 bases, and 9 bases lay in between. This CDR3 has 15 residues.